This is a list of T cell receptor beta chains from one sample in a study of T-cell reconstitution after alpha-beta-depleted transplantation in children. TCRdb called the PCR reads again in MiXCR, with one record for every CDR3 protein. The data show nearly 550,000 distinct CDR3 sequences, around 16% seen once. The sample in question was PBMCs from the stem cell graft donor, obtained from the stem cell graft. These TCRs come from a human donor who donated a stem cell graft to a child with acute lymphoblastic leukemia. The CDR3 runs from the conserved cysteine through the conserved F or W. A D gene is named only where the DNA matches it firmly. Not all rows give a size; the values are once, few, many and, for expanded clones, a class.

clone size	V gene	J gene	D gene	CDR3 protein	CDR3 DNA
few	TRBV12-3/TRBV12-4	TRBJ2-2	TRBD2	CASSLGSGLAGLMELFF	TGTGCCAGCAGTTTAGGGTCCGGACTAGCGGGCCTTATGGAGCTGTTTTTT
few	TRBV6-1	TRBJ2-7	-	CASRAGLNYEQYF	TGTGCCAGCAGAGCGGGCCTTAACTACGAGCAGTACTTC
few	TRBV29-1	TRBJ1-2	TRBD1	CSVEVKGGRGNYGYTF	TGCAGCGTTGAAGTTAAAGGGGGCAGGGGTAACTATGGCTACACCTTC
-	TRBV7-9	TRBJ2-7	TRBD2	CASTTSGTPYEQYF	TGTGCCAGCACCACGAGCGGGACCCCCTACGAGCAGTACTTC
-	TRBV5-1	TRBJ2-7	TRBD2	CASSLEGSGERYEQYF	TGCGCCAGCAGCTTAGAAGGTAGCGGGGAGCGCTACGAGCAGTACTTC
few	TRBV27	TRBJ1-2	-	CASSLSGTYGYTF	TGTGCCAGCAGTTTATCAGGGACTTATGGCTACACCTTC
-	TRBV5-1	TRBJ2-3	-	CASSAQPPGGGGDTQYF	TGCGCCAGCAGCGCCCAGCCTCCGGGGGGCGGAGGAGATACGCAGTATTTT
few	TRBV4-2	TRBJ2-7	-	CASSHGGSGAEQYF	TGTGCCAGCAGCCACGGAGGATCGGGAGCCGAGCAGTACTTC
-	TRBV7-9	TRBJ2-7	-	CASSLAFGRQYF	TGTGCCAGCAGCTTAGCTTTTGGGCGGCAGTACTTC
-	TRBV4-1	TRBJ2-7	-	CASGRGSEQYF	TGCGCCAGTGGAAGAGGGAGCGAGCAGTACTTC
few	TRBV10-3	TRBJ2-1	-	CAISGSPSSYNEQFF	TGTGCCATCAGTGGGTCACCCAGCTCCTACAATGAGCAGTTCTTC
-	TRBV30	TRBJ1-1	-	CAWSDNTEAFF	TGTGCCTGGAGTGATAACACTGAAGCTTTCTTT
few	TRBV7-9	TRBJ2-1	TRBD2	CASAAIGLAGGGNEQFF	TGTGCCAGCGCGGCTATTGGGCTAGCGGGAGGGGGCAATGAGCAGTTCTTC
few	TRBV5-1	TRBJ1-4	TRBD1	CASSLTRQGNEKLFF	TGCGCCAGCAGCTTGACGAGACAGGGGAATGAAAAACTGTTTTTT
many	TRBV25-1	TRBJ2-5	-	CASSESPQETQYF	TGTGCCAGCAGTGAATCCCCCCAAGAGACCCAGTACTTC
few	TRBV20-1	TRBJ2-1	-	CSARDIWGGRYNEQFF	TGCAGTGCTAGAGATATATGGGGTGGCAGATACAATGAGCAGTTCTTC
once	TRBV18	TRBJ2-2	TRBD2	CASSPRSGGNTGELFF	TGTGCCAGCTCACCACGAAGCGGGGGGAACACCGGGGAGCTGTTTTTT
few	TRBV27	TRBJ1-2	-	CASGGYGYTF	TGTGCCAGCGGAGGTTATGGCTACACCTTC
few	TRBV6-1	TRBJ2-1	-	CASSERLGGLNEQFF	TGTGCCAGCAGTGAACGGCTAGGGGGACTCAATGAGCAGTTCTTC
few	TRBV12-3/TRBV12-4	TRBJ1-3	TRBD1	CASSSSTGGNTIYF	TGTGCCAGCAGTTCCTCGACAGGGGGAAACACCATATATTTT
few	TRBV7-8	TRBJ2-1	-	CASSLEGVGDNEQFF	TGTGCCAGCAGCTTAGAGGGGGTGGGTGACAATGAGCAGTTCTTC
-	TRBV12-3/TRBV12-4	TRBJ1-1	TRBD1	CASSPTSGTGKDTEAFF	TGTGCCAGCAGTCCAACGTCCGGGACAGGGAAGGACACTGAAGCTTTCTTT
-	TRBV5-5	TRBJ2-2	TRBD1	CASSSVRTGDNTGELFF	TGTGCCAGCAGCTCGGTGAGGACAGGGGACAACACCGGGGAGCTGTTTTTT
-	TRBV29-1	TRBJ2-1	TRBD2	CSVGPRLAGATDEQFF	TGCAGCGTTGGACCGCGACTAGCGGGAGCCACAGATGAGCAGTTCTTC
few	TRBV5-1	TRBJ1-6	-	CASSEGPLDSPLHF	TGCGCCAGCAGCGAGGGTCCGTTGGATTCACCCCTCCACTTT
-	TRBV29-1	TRBJ1-1	-	CSVQGPMNTEAFF	TGCAGCGTCCAAGGCCCTATGAACACTGAAGCTTTCTTT
-	TRBV4-1	TRBJ2-1	TRBD2	CASSQGRLAGGSNEQFF	TGCGCCAGCAGCCAAGGAAGGCTAGCGGGAGGGTCCAATGAGCAGTTCTTC
-	TRBV15	TRBJ2-3	TRBD2	CATSSVISGTTDTQYF	TGTGCCACCAGCAGTGTAATTAGCGGGACCACAGATACGCAGTATTTT
few	TRBV20-1	TRBJ2-3	TRBD2	CSATGTRADTQYF	TGCAGTGCTACCGGGACTAGAGCAGATACGCAGTATTTT
-	TRBV9	TRBJ2-7	TRBD2	CASSVGRTSDIYEQYF	TGTGCCAGCAGCGTAGGCCGGACTAGCGACATCTACGAGCAGTACTTC
few	TRBV29-1	TRBJ2-7	-	CSVVFTEQYF	TGCAGCGTAGTATTTACCGAGCAGTACTTC
few	TRBV29-1	TRBJ2-7	-	CSVAKGDEQYF	TGCAGCGTTGCTAAGGGTGACGAGCAGTACTTC
few	TRBV11-2	TRBJ2-7	TRBD1	CASSFLGDRGREQYF	TGTGCCAGCAGCTTTCTGGGGGACAGGGGGCGTGAGCAGTACTTC
-	TRBV20-1	TRBJ1-2	-	CSARLVPSANYGYTF	TGCAGTGCTAGATTAGTTCCTAGCGCTAACTATGGCTACACCTTC
-	TRBV20-1	TRBJ2-2	TRBD2	CSGLAGTGELFF	TGCAGCGGACTAGCGGGAACCGGGGAGCTGTTTTTT
-	TRBV6-1	TRBJ2-3	TRBD2	CASIPGLAGMGGADTQYF	TGTGCCAGCATTCCGGGACTAGCGGGAATGGGGGGCGCAGATACGCAGTATTTT
-	TRBV25-1	TRBJ2-3	-	CASSEGSGRTDTQYF	TGTGCCAGCAGTGAAGGCAGCGGACGCACAGATACGCAGTATTTT
-	TRBV7-6	TRBJ2-1	-	CASSLATGSSSYNEQFF	TGTGCCAGCAGCTTAGCAACGGGGTCGAGCTCCTACAATGAGCAGTTCTTC
few	TRBV12-3/TRBV12-4	TRBJ2-2	-	CASSPNSGRTGELFF	TGTGCCAGCAGCCCAAACTCAGGGCGCACCGGGGAGCTGTTTTTT
-	TRBV12-3/TRBV12-4	TRBJ2-3	TRBD1	CASNFGTAFTDTQYF	TGTGCCAGCAATTTCGGGACAGCATTCACAGATACGCAGTATTTT
-	TRBV20-1	TRBJ1-1	-	CSARVGGWNTEAFF	TGCAGTGCTAGGGTAGGGGGGTGGAACACTGAAGCTTTCTTT
few	TRBV12-3/TRBV12-4	TRBJ1-5	-	CASSLALRANQPQHF	TGTGCCAGCAGTTTAGCGCTGAGGGCAAATCAGCCCCAGCATTTT
-	TRBV20-1	TRBJ1-1	-	CSARDDWGPGAFF	TGCAGTGCTAGAGATGACTGGGGGCCGGGGGCTTTCTTT
-	TRBV6-1	TRBJ2-7	TRBD2	CASSESVTFASGTYEQYF	TGTGCCAGCAGTGAAAGCGTAACATTTGCTAGCGGGACCTACGAGCAGTACTTC
-	TRBV5-1	TRBJ1-1	-	CASSWGNRDTMNTEAFF	TGCGCCAGCAGCTGGGGTAATCGAGACACTATGAACACTGAAGCTTTCTTT
few	TRBV29-1	TRBJ2-5	TRBD2	CSVGRGTRAKETQYF	TGCAGCGTTGGCCGGGGGACTAGAGCGAAAGAGACCCAGTACTTC
-	TRBV24-1	TRBJ1-6	-	CATGHRRRHNSPLHF	TGTGCCACCGGGCACCGGAGACGGCATAATTCACCCCTCCACTTT
-	TRBV11-2	TRBJ2-5	-	CASSHDEGPRGETQYF	TGTGCCAGCAGCCACGATGAGGGACCCAGGGGAGAGACCCAGTACTTC
-	TRBV18	TRBJ1-1	-	CASSRQGIGATEAFF	TGTGCCAGCTCACGCCAGGGCATTGGCGCCACTGAAGCTTTCTTT
-	TRBV12-3/TRBV12-4	TRBJ2-5	-	CASSYVGQVYQETQYF	TGTGCCAGCAGTTACGTCGGGCAGGTATACCAAGAGACCCAGTACTTC
-	TRBV7-9	TRBJ2-1	-	CASRDGAYNEQFF	TGTGCCAGCAGAGACGGGGCCTACAATGAGCAGTTCTTC
few	TRBV5-1	TRBJ2-5	TRBD2	CASSPGGAGEETQYF	TGCGCCAGCAGCCCCGGCGGGGCGGGAGAAGAGACCCAGTACTTC
-	TRBV5-1	TRBJ1-1	TRBD1	CASNRGANTEAFF	TGCGCCAGTAACAGGGGCGCGAACACTGAAGCTTTCTTT
few	TRBV24-1	TRBJ1-1	TRBD1	CATSARTGTLMNTEAFF	TGTGCCACCAGTGCTCGGACAGGGACACTTATGAACACTGAAGCTTTCTTT
-	TRBV6-1	TRBJ2-3	-	CASRWTAASADTQYF	TGTGCCAGCAGATGGACTGCCGCGAGTGCAGATACGCAGTATTTT
-	TRBV7-3	TRBJ2-1	-	CASSASGGEQFF	TGTGCCAGCAGCGCGTCCGGGGGTGAGCAGTTCTTC
-	TRBV24-1	TRBJ2-1	TRBD1	CATSDSGTGANNEQFF	TGTGCCACCAGTGATTCAGGGACAGGGGCTAACAATGAGCAGTTCTTC
few	TRBV29-1	TRBJ2-7	TRBD1	CSVDPGQGYYEQYF	TGCAGCGTTGATCCGGGACAGGGGTACTACGAGCAGTACTTC